These 30 T cell receptor beta chains originate from one sample sequenced in a study of blood T cell repertoires in COVID-19. Here immunoSEQ multiplex PCR was the method, and the copy in TCRdb shows in-frame clones only, minus some. The sample contains about 210,000 clones, approximately 80% of which appear only once. Sequenced input: peripheral blood. The receptor source for this set is a man aged 35 to 55 who had recovered from COVID-19.

The rearrangement joins TRBV5-1 to TRBJ2-7, with TRBD2 identical over 11 bases. Germline CDR1 and CDR2: SGHRS and YFSETQ. J lost 5 bases, V lost 0 bases, and 4 bases had no gene match. The CDR3 totals 15 residues. CDR3 region: CASSLGGTSGHEQYF. CDR3 nucleotide sequence: TGCGCCAGCAGCTTGGGGGGGACTAGCGGCCACGAGCAGTACTTC.

The J gene is TRBJ2-5, the V gene TRBV18; D is possibly TRBD2 (6 bases). CDR3 size: 11 residues. Looked up from germline, CDR1 is KGHSH and CDR2 is LQKENI. V dropped 8 bases and J dropped 3 bases, with 7 bases sitting between them. The CDR3: CASQREETQYF. DNA for the CDR3: TGTGCCAGCCAGCGGGAAGAGACCCAGTACTTC.

The chain combines TRBV11-3 with TRBJ2-1, with 12 bases aligning to TRBD1. In germline, CDR1 is SGHNT, CDR2 YENEEA. This CDR3 region has 16 residues. V was clipped by 5 bases and J by 8 bases; unmatched bases: 10. Here the CDR3 reads CASSPSGDRGPYEQFF. Here the CDR3 DNA reads TGTGCCAGCAGCCCTAGTGGGGACAGGGGGCCGTATGAGCAGTTCTTC.

This clone was counted only a few times. J is TRBJ1-6 and V is TRBV6-6; TRBD1 is a possible D gene (6 bases). CDR1 is MNHNY, CDR2 SVGAGI, per germline (reference sequence). V was cut by 11 bases and J by 7 bases, with 18 bases left in between. The length of the CDR3 is 14 residues. The CDR3 sequence is CAAGGGNWNSPLHF. Written as DNA, the CDR3 is TGTGCCGCGGGAGGGGGGAATTGGAATTCACCCCTCCACTTT.

J is TRBJ1-1 and V is TRBV3-1 (or the pseudogene TRBV3-2); the match to TRBD1 covers 7 bases. Germline CDR1 reads LGHDT; CDR2 reads YNNKEL (reference sequence). This CDR3 contains 14 residues. V was pared by 5 bases and J by 1 base, with 4 bases of the junction left unmatched. Here the CDR3 reads CASSEGQKNTEAFF. The CDR3 coding sequence is TGTGCCAGCAGCGAGGGACAGAAGAACACTGAAGCTTTCTTT.

The chain is built from TRBV4-3 and TRBJ2-1; D might be TRBD2 (5 bases). Germline CDR1 LGHNA, CDR2 YSLEER. V lost 3 bases and J 10 bases, leaving 13 bases between the germline ends. This CDR3 spans 13 amino acids. In DNA, the CDR3 is TGCGCCAGCAGCCACGTCGAGACGGGGGAGCAGTTCTTC. Its protein is CASSHVETGEQFF.

The chain combines TRBV19 with TRBJ1-5, with TRBD1 matching 8 bases. Per the germline V gene, CDR1 is LNHDA and CDR2 is SQIVND (reference sequence). The CDR3 length is 18 residues. The V gene end was trimmed by 7 bases and the J gene end by 0 bases; junction bases not matched to a gene: 14. CDR3 DNA sequence: TGTGCCAGTACTCGGGGGTTGGGACAGGTGCATAGCAATCAGCCCCAGCATTTT. It specifies CASTRGLGQVHSNQPQHF.

The chain links TRBV19 to TRBJ2-3; 14 nucleotides align to TRBD2. This CDR3 has 13 residues. Trimming at V came to 7 bases and at J to 12 bases, leaving 6 bases not matched to a gene. CDR1 is LNHDA, CDR2 SQIVND, per germline (reference sequence). The CDR3 DNA follows: TGTGCCAGTACTACCGGGACTAGCGGGAGCCAGTATTTT. Translating it yields CASTTGTSGSQYF.

The chain carries TRBV4-3 and TRBJ1-3, with D hard to call. The V gene lost 0 bases and the J gene lost 0 bases, with 15 bases spanning the gap. CDR1 and CDR2 (germline): LGHNA, YSLEER. The CDR3 loop spans 18 amino acids. The CDR3 sequence is CASSQDTVGAISGNTIYF. In DNA form, the CDR3 reads TGCGCCAGCAGCCAAGATACAGTAGGCGCAATCTCTGGAAACACCATATATTTT.

The V gene is TRBV7-9, the J gene TRBJ1-3; perhaps TRBD1 as D (6 bases). The germline CDR1 and CDR2 sequences are SEHNR and FQNEAQ (reference sequence). The CDR3 runs 16 residues. Trimming took 1 base from V and 1 from J, leaving 11 bases between them. CDR3 in DNA: TGTGCCAGCAGCTTAGTGTGGACAGCATCTGGAAACACCATATATTTT. Protein: CASSLVWTASGNTIYF.

This rearrangement joins TRBV19 to TRBJ2-5; TRBD2 matches 10 bases. The V gene's germline CDR1 is LNHDA and CDR2 SQIVND (reference sequence). J gave up 3 bases and V 6 bases, and 7 bases lay outside the gene matches. This CDR3 comprises 15 residues. The CDR3 is CASRQERGGKETQYF. In nucleotides, the CDR3 is TGTGCCAGTAGACAGGAGCGGGGGGGAAAAGAGACCCAGTACTTC.

The chain recombines TRBV28 with TRBJ1-2, with D tentatively TRBD1 (6 bases). The CDR3 extends over 12 amino acids. Looked up from germline, CDR1 is MDHEN and CDR2 is SYDVKM. Trimming took 7 bases from V and 8 from J, leaving 14 bases between them. As DNA, the CDR3 is TGTGCCAGCACCCGGTCCAGGGGAGGCTACACCTTC. This encodes CASTRSRGGYTF.

This clone has just one count. The chain uses TRBV7-2 and TRBJ1-4; D not resolved. Germline assignment: CDR1 SGHTA and CDR2 FQGNSA. CDR3 length equals 14 residues. V lost 2 bases, J lost 7 bases, and 11 bases lay in between. Here the CDR3 reads CASSLSVEGEKLFF. The CDR3 coding sequence is TGTGCCAGCAGCTTATCGGTAGAGGGTGAAAAACTGTTTTTT.

In DNA form, the CDR3 reads TGTGCCAGCAGCCCGGACAGGAACTATGGCTACACCTTC. As protein: CASSPDRNYGYTF. This sequence joins TRBV5-4 and TRBJ1-2, with TRBD1 identical over 7 bases. V trimming: 4 bases; J trimming: 2 bases; junction bases outside the gene matches: 2. Germline values: CDR1 SGHNT, CDR2 YYREEE (reference sequence). This CDR3 has 13 amino acids.

The rearrangement uses TRBV9 and TRBJ2-2; D remains ambiguous. Trimming shortened V by 0 bases and J by 0 bases, and 6 bases separated the two germline ends. This CDR3 is 15 amino acids long. The germline V gene encodes CDR1 SGDLS and CDR2 YYNGEE. Here the CDR3 reads CASSVAQANTGELFF. CDR3 coding DNA: TGTGCCAGCAGCGTAGCACAAGCGAACACCGGGGAGCTGTTTTTT.

This sequence joins TRBV14 and TRBJ2-2; TRBD2 is a possible D gene (5 bases). CDR1 SGHDN and CDR2 FVKESK come from the germline V gene. Trimming stripped 2 bases from V and 4 bases from J, with 11 bases between. There are 15 residues in the CDR3. CDR3 DNA sequence: TGTGCCAGCAGCCAAAGCCTAGCCGGCACCGGGGAGCTGTTTTTT. Encoded protein: CASSQSLAGTGELFF.

The V call is TRBV4-1, the J call TRBJ2-7; no reliable D call. The germline V gene encodes CDR1 MGHRA and CDR2 YSYEKL. V was cut by 2 bases and J by 2 bases, with 10 bases left in between. The CDR3 is made up of 14 amino acids. Here the CDR3 DNA reads TGCGCCAGCAGCCAAACCGACAAAACCTACGAGCAGTACTTC. Amino acid sequence: CASSQTDKTYEQYF.

The rearrangement links TRBV6-5 to TRBJ2-7; a weak D match, TRBD2 (5 bases). The CDR3 has 13 amino acids. Per germline, CDR1 MNHEY and CDR2 SVGAGI. V lost 10 bases to trimming and J lost 7 bases, with 20 bases between them. The CDR3 DNA sequence: TGTGCCACCGAAAAATTCACCTCGGGGGAGCAGTACTTC. It specifies CATEKFTSGEQYF.

This chain uses TRBV7-2 with TRBJ1-1; D gene uncertain. Germline CDR1 and CDR2: SGHTA and FQGNSA. The CDR3 loop spans 14 amino acids. The ends were cut back, 4 bases at V and 1 base at J, with 10 bases in the middle. The CDR3 DNA reads as TGTGCCAGCAGCTCCTCCCGGGGGAACACTGAAGCTTTCTTT. This sequence encodes CASSSSRGNTEAFF.

V usage is TRBV6-5 and J usage is TRBJ1-5; D is ambiguous. V lost 6 bases, J lost 3 bases, and 15 bases lay in between. The CDR3 has 15 amino acids. CDR1 MNHEY and CDR2 SVGAGI come from the germline V gene. This chain's CDR3 is CASSPRGPDNQPQHF. The CDR3 DNA reads TGTGCCAGCAGCCCCCGAGGGCCGGACAATCAGCCCCAGCATTTT.

V usage is TRBV4-1 and J usage is TRBJ2-5; 8 bases are a match to TRBD1. Germline V gene sequence: CDR1 MGHRA, CDR2 YSYEKL. This CDR3 is 15 amino acids long. V lost 3 bases and J lost 4; bases outside the gene matches: 7. CDR3 sequence: CASSHRQGRGETQYF. The DNA of the CDR3 is TGCGCCAGCAGCCACAGACAGGGGCGGGGAGAGACCCAGTACTTC.

The chain recombines TRBV10-3 with TRBJ1-1; D call uncertain. This CDR3 comprises 13 residues. Germline V gene sequence: CDR1 ENHRY, CDR2 SYGVKD. The ends were cut back, 3 bases at V and 5 bases at J, with 10 bases in the middle. The CDR3 spells CAISDLVLTEAFF. CDR3 sequence (DNA): TGTGCCATCAGTGATTTAGTGCTTACTGAAGCTTTCTTT.

This clone was seen a few times. The rearrangement joins TRBV5-1 to TRBJ1-6; 9 bases fit TRBD1. The length of the CDR3 is 15 residues. With 2 bases clipped from V and 6 bases from J, the junction kept 3 bases outside the gene matches. Germline CDR1 reads SGHRS; CDR2 reads YFSETQ. CDR3 in DNA: TGCGCCAGCAGCTTTAGACAGGGGGTTAATTCACCCCTCCACTTT. It codes for CASSFRQGVNSPLHF.

The chain uses TRBV5-1 and TRBJ2-7; a weak D match, TRBD2 (5 bases). The CDR3 has 13 residues. Germline V gene lookup returns CDR1 SGHRS and CDR2 YFSETQ. Trimming stripped 5 bases from V and 2 bases from J, with 11 bases between. The CDR3 spells CASRGGGTYEQYF. The CDR3, as DNA: TGCGCCAGCAGGGGCGGAGGCACCTACGAGCAGTACTTC.

In its sample, this clone was seen many times. This chain uses TRBV3-1 (or the pseudogene TRBV3-2) with TRBJ1-1; D may be TRBD1 (6 bases). The ends were cut back, 7 bases at V and 3 bases at J, with 15 bases in the middle. The CDR3 runs to 14 residues. Germline-derived CDR1 and CDR2 are LGHDT and YNNKEL (reference sequence). The CDR3 loop reads CASKPQGQHTEAFF. The CDR3 nucleotides read TGTGCCAGCAAACCTCAGGGACAACACACTGAAGCTTTCTTT.

This chain connects TRBV7-2 to TRBJ1-4; D uncertain. CDR1 is SGHTA, CDR2 FQGNSA, per germline. Deletions cut 6 bases from V and 5 bases from J, with 10 bases between. The CDR3 sequence is 13 residues long. CDR3 sequence reads: CASRGPSNEKLFF. Written as DNA, the CDR3 is TGTGCCAGCAGGGGCCCCTCCAATGAAAAACTGTTTTTT.

The chain links TRBV6-5 to TRBJ1-3; possible D gene TRBD1, 6 bases. The germline V gene encodes CDR1 MNHEY and CDR2 SVGAGI. The CDR3 has 14 residues. Trimming cost V 4 bases and J 3 bases, with 10 bases left between them. Here the CDR3 reads CASSWGGGGNTIYF. The CDR3, as DNA: TGTGCCAGCAGTTGGGGGGGCGGTGGAAACACCATATATTTT.

Regarding this clone: The sample contains more than one DNA sequence encoding this CDR3. The chain has TRBV6-5 and TRBJ1-1, with D perhaps matching TRBD1 (5 bases). This CDR3 has 13 residues. Germline lookup yields CDR1 MNHEY and CDR2 SVGAGI. V was cut by 5 bases and J by 2 bases, with 9 bases left in between. The CDR3: CASSTQGNTEAFF. CDR3 sequence (DNA): TGTGCCAGCAGTACCCAGGGTAACACTGAAGCTTTCTTT.

The genes are TRBV6-5 and TRBJ1-2; 8 bases align to TRBD1. V shed 2 bases, J shed 4 bases, and the junction held 9 bases outside the gene matches. The CDR3 runs 16 residues. CDR1 and CDR2 from the germline V gene are MNHEY and SVGAGI. The CDR3 DNA reads as TGTGCCAGCAGTTACACCGGGACAGGCGCCATCTATGGCTACACCTTC. This sequence encodes CASSYTGTGAIYGYTF.

This chain joins TRBV18 and TRBJ1-1; TRBD1 is a possible D gene (5 bases). Trimming left V 3 bases short and J 1 base short, with 6 bases between. This CDR3 contains 13 residues. Germline V lookup: CDR1 KGHSH, CDR2 LQKENI. CDR3 region: CASSPGGNTEAFF. CDR3 nucleotide sequence: TGTGCCAGCTCACCCGGGGGGAACACTGAAGCTTTCTTT.